This T cell receptor (beta chain) derives from a study of T cells in Graves' hyperthyroidism and ophthalmopathy (dated by TCRdb to about 2019). Concerning the study at large: Peripheral blood samples were taken at the time of initial diagnosis, prior to any treatment. According to the paper, TCR Vbeta CDR3 sequencing was carried out on over 130 peripheral blood samples, which came from approximately 41 ophthalmopathy, some 73 hyperthyroidism and about 17 progressor patients. Following sampling, methimazole starting at 30 mg daily was given to hyperthyroidism patients, and high-dose intravenous methylprednisolone was given to ophthalmopathy patients. Prospective prediction of ophthalmopathy was tested in an independent validation cohort of 18 hyperthyroidism patients and 17 patients who later progressed to ophthalmopathy. TCR V-J signatures able to tell the groups apart were searched for in a discovery cohort of some 100 patients, of whom fewer than 45 had Graves' ophthalmopathy and around 57 had stable Graves' hyperthyroidism. The 85 to 100 discovery patients were divided at random into training and test sets in a 7:3 ratio. The study also compared thyroid tissue and blood T-cell repertoires from 6 or 7 Graves' hyperthyroidism patients.

V sheds 5 bases and J sheds 2 bases, leaving 7 bases between their ends. The CDR3 runs 14 amino acids, cysteine and phenylalanine included. The retained sequence is limited to the CDR3, 42 bases, with the frame set at the first base. The germline V gene (reference sequence) sets CDR1 to LNHDA and CDR2 to SQIVND. On this clonotype: No cognate antigen has been identified for it. Base qualities are not at hand, and no much larger clone is one base apart.

Stable Graves' hyperthyroidism was defined as no progression to ophthalmopathy during 18 months of follow-up. Hyperthyroidism patients were newly diagnosed, had a disease duration of under 2 months, and were aged 18 to 65 years. Any patient with an uncontrolled infection, another autoimmune disease, pregnancy or lactation was excluded. Diagnoses were established on the basis of clinical symptoms, serum thyroxine and TRAb, thyroid ultrasound, and orbital computed tomography. Ficoll-Paque density gradient centrifugation was used to isolate PBMCs from approximately 10 ml of fresh peripheral blood. Total RNA was extracted using Trizol reagent, and RNA quality was assessed on an Agilent 2100 Bioanalyzer. The paper as a whole reports these results and caveats: No statistical method was used to set the sample size in advance, and investigators knew the group allocation. A model built on a 13 V-J signature distinguished ophthalmopathy from stable hyperthyroidism, reaching around 87% sensitivity and about 81% specificity in cross-validation and 80%/75% in testing. Most expanded thyroid clonotypes (frequency above 0.001) were also detected in blood, suggesting blood repertoires may reflect thyroid immune responses. During validation, the model predicted progression to ophthalmopathy a median of around 6 months ahead of onset, with around 71% sensitivity and 72.22% specificity.

The TCR beta CDR3 regions were amplified from RNA transcripts. The first round of RT-PCR for the TCR CDR3 was performed with the HTBI primer set and the Qiagen OneStep RT-PCR kit. The libraries were constructed in a second round of multiplex PCR and then size-selected and purified. Sequencing of the libraries was done on an Illumina HiSeq2000 using paired-end 100 bp reads. The authors' pipeline ran thus. Raw data were processed with SOAPnuke, discarding reads with adapters, uncalled bases, mean Phred below 15, or no exact constant-primer or identifier match. COPE v1.2.5 was used to merge the high-quality paired reads, and each unique nucleotide sequence was defined as a clonotype. MiTCR v1.1 was used to align the clonotypes against IMGT TRBV, TRBD and TRBJ reference segments. The analysis included only V-J combinations with a frequency above 0.0001, which together covered more than 99% of the repertoires. A TCS score was defined as the ratio of F50 (clonal expansion) to E x V (chaos), with BLOSUM62-based TCRdist applied between CDR3 peptides within each V-J. Welch's t-statistics and random forest reduced around 520 V-J features to around 14, which were used in a naive Bayes classifier (R e1071). TCRdb cleaned the public reads at Q25 with fastp, built clones with MiXCR and kept in-frame beta chains. A single entry per CDR3 protein holds the most common genes and DNA from its merged rows. It is TCRdb's table, rather than the study itself, that gives the V and J calls and clone size. The sample table shows roughly 570,000 distinct CDR3 sequences, and approximately 15% are seen once. 6.5% to 8% of the sample goes to the ten largest clones.

This receptor chain uses TRBV19 and TRBJ2-6; confidence is insufficient to name the D gene. The source of this sequence is a young woman with Graves' hyperthyroidism. The sequenced sample consisted of blood. At the DNA level, the sequence is TGTGCCAGTAGTCTAAGCCCTGGGGCCAACGTCCTGACTTTC. It encodes CASSLSPGANVLTF.